Sequencing of this T cell receptor beta chain was carried out in a study of cytomegalovirus exposure and HLA in healthy donors. About the research overall: Per a later analysis, the approximately 620 first-cohort and some 130 validation repertoires shared one platform.

Measured with immunoSEQ multiplex PCR; TCRdb has only the in-frame clones, and not every one. The data show around 62,000 clones, with approximately 90% seen just once and over 1.5% held by the top ten. A word on this clone: The antigen is undetermined.

Study observations and caveats: Many donors carried some public TCRs, although rarity characterized most TCR sequences.

Sequenced material: PBMCs. This receptor was taken from a woman aged 18-30 years in good health and CMV-seronegative.

CDR3 bases: TGTGCCAGCAGCTTAGAGCAGGGACTAGATCAAGAGACCCAGTACTTC. Protein sequence: CASSLEQGLDQETQYF. The rearrangement joins TRBV7-6 to TRBJ2-5; 8 bases align to TRBD2. The CDR3 loop spans 16 amino acids. The germline V gene has CDR1 SGHVS and CDR2 FNYEAQ. V trimming: 1 base; J trimming: 2 bases; junction bases outside the gene matches: 6.